The T cell receptor (beta chain) under discussion was sequenced for a study of graft-versus-host responses after intestinal transplantation. Study background: Multivisceral, liver-intestinal, or isolated intestinal grafts were transplanted into recipients. Every recipient underwent anti-thymocyte globulin induction, then tacrolimus and steroids for around three years.

Turning to this clone: Its target is not known.

V lost 9 bases and J lost 1, with 10 bases in between. The CDR3 contains 13 residues. Germline CDR1 and CDR2: SNHLY and FYNNEI. Study-level findings and limits: Investigators detected GvH clones in recipient marrow, with some emerging earlier in ileum or blood.

Generated by immunoSEQ multiplex PCR, the TCRdb table keeps only in-frame clones and is missing some. The repertoire holds fewer than 150,000 clones, roughly nine tenths seen once, with roughly 0.17% in the top ten. The gene calls are TRBV2 and TRBJ1-3; D may be TRBD1 (5 bases). The origin of this receptor is a human donor who received an intestinal transplant. Specimen: unstimulated CD4+ T cells sorted from spleen or lymph node cells, collected before intestinal transplant. CDR3 loop: CASSPGSGNTIYF. The DNA of the CDR3 is TGTGCCAGTAGTCCAGGGTCTGGAAACACCATATATTTT.